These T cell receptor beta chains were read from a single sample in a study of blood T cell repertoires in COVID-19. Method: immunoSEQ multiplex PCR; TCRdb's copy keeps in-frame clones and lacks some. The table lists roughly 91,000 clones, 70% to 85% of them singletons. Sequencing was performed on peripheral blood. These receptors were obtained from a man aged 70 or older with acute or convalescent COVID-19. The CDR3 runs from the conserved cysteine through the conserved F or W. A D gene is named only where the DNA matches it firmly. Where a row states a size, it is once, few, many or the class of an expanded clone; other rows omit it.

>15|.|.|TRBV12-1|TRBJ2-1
TGTGCCAGCAGCCGGGGGGGACTAGCATCCAATGAGCAGTTCTTC
CASSRGGLASNEQFF
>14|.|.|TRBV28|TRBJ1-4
TGTGCCAGCAGTCCCCTGGGCAGGGGTGAAAAACTGTTTTTT
CASSPLGRGEKLFF
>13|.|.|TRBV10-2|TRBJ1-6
TGCGCCAGCAGTGGACAGGAGGTATCACCCCTCCACTTT
CASSGQEVSPLHF
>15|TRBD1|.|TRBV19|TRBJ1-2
TGTGCCAGTAGGTCCGCGACAGGGGGTGGCTATGGCTACACCTTC
CASRSATGGGYGYTF
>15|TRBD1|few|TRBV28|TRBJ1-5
TGTGCCAGCAGACTCAGACAGGGGGACAATCAGCCCCAGCATTTT
CASRLRQGDNQPQHF
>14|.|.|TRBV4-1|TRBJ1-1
TGCGCCAGCAGCCCGCTGGGGCTGAACACTGAAGCTTTCTTT
CASSPLGLNTEAFF
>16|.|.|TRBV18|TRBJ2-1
TGTGCCAGCTCACCGCCAGGGATAGGCGTCGGCAATGAGCAGTTCTTC
CASSPPGIGVGNEQFF
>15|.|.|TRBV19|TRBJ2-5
TGTGCCAGTACCTCGAAATCAGGGGGGATTGAGACCCAGTACTTC
CASTSKSGGIETQYF
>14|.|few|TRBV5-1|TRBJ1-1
TGCGCCAGCAGACCCGACCTAGGAGGGACTGAAGCTTTCTTT
CASRPDLGGTEAFF
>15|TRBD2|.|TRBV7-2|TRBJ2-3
TGTGCCAGCAGTCCCCCTGGACTAGCGGGGAGGACGCAGTATTTT
CASSPPGLAGRTQYF
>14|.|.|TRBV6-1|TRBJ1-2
TGTGCCAGCAGTGAAGTTCAGGGGATCTATGGCTACACCTTC
CASSEVQGIYGYTF
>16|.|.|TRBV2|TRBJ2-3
TGTGCCAGCAGTGAAGCGGGGGGGCGGAGGACAGATACGCAGTATTTT
CASSEAGGRRTDTQYF
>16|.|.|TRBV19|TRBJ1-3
TGTGCCAGTGCTGCCCTCGTCACCTACTCTGGAAACACCATATATTTT
CASAALVTYSGNTIYF
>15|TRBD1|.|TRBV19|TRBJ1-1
TGTGCCAGTAGTCCTCCCTTGGGACAGGGGGTAAAAGCTTTCTTT
CASSPPLGQGVKAFF
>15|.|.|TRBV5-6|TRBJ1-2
TGTGCCAGCAGCTTCTCGCCGGGAGCTAACTATGGCTACACCTTC
CASSFSPGANYGYTF
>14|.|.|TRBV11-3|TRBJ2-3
TGTGCCAGCAGTCAACTTGGTTTAACAGATACGCAGTATTTT
CASSQLGLTDTQYF
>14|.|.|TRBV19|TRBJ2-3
TGTGCCAGTAGTAAAGGACAGTACACAGATACGCAGTATTTT
CASSKGQYTDTQYF
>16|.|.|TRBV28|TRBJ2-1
TGTGCCAGCAGTCGACGGACTACCTACTCCTACAATGAGCAGTTCTTC
CASSRRTTYSYNEQFF
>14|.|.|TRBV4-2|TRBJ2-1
TGTGCCAGCAGCCAAGTGGGCGTTCAGAATGAGCAGTTCTTC
CASSQVGVQNEQFF
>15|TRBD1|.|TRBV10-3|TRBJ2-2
TGTGCCATACAGAGAGGGGGCAGGCTCACCGGGGAGCTGTTTTTT
CAIQRGGRLTGELFF
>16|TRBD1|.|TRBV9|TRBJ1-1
TGTGCCAGCAGCGTAGTAGGGACAGCAATGAACACTGAAGCTTTCTTT
CASSVVGTAMNTEAFF
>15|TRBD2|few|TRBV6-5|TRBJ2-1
TGTGCCAGCACCCGGGGGGGGACCTCCTACAATGAGCAGTTCTTC
CASTRGGTSYNEQFF
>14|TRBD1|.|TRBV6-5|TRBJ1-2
TGTGCCAGCAGTTACTCGGACAGGGTCTATGGCTACACCTTC
CASSYSDRVYGYTF
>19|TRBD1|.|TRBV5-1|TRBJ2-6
TGCGCCAGCAGCCCCAGGGGGACAGGGGGTGCCTCTGGGGCCAACGTCCTGACTTTC
CASSPRGTGGASGANVLTF
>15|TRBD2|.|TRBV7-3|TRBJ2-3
TGTGCCAGCAGTCCAGGGCGCGGCGGGGGAGATACGCAGTATTTT
CASSPGRGGGDTQYF
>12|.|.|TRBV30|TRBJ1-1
TGTGCCTGGAGTACCGGGGTTACTGAAGCTTTCTTT
CAWSTGVTEAFF
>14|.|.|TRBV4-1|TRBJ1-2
TGCGCCAGCAGCGAACTGCCCAGGGCCTATGGCTACACCTTC
CASSELPRAYGYTF
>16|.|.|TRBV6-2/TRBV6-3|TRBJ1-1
TGTGCCAGCAGTTACTCGAGCGGCGCGGGGAACACTGAAGCTTTCTTT
CASSYSSGAGNTEAFF
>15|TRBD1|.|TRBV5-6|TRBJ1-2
TGTGCCAGCAGCCCTGAAACCGGGACAGGGAATGGCTACACCTTC
CASSPETGTGNGYTF
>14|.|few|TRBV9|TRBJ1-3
TGTGCCAGCAGCCCACGAGACTCTGGAAACACCATATATTTT
CASSPRDSGNTIYF
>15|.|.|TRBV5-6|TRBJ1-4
TGTGCCAGCAGCTTGTTGACAGGCACCCCCGAAAAACTGTTTTTT
CASSLLTGTPEKLFF
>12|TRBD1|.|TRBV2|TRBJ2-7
TGTGCCAGCAGGGACAGGGGGGACGAGCAGTACTTC
CASRDRGDEQYF
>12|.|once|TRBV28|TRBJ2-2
TGTGCCAGCAGTTCCGCGACCGGGGAGCTGTTTTTT
CASSSATGELFF
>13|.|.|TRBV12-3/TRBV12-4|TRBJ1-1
TGTGCCAGCAGTTTACAGGGGAGGGCTGAAGCTTTCTTT
CASSLQGRAEAFF
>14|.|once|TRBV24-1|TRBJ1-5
TGTGCCACCACTGGGGGGGGGTCGAATCAGCCCCAGCATTTT
CATTGGGSNQPQHF
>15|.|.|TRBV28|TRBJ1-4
TGTGCCAGCAGCCTTGGGGCGATAGGCAATGAAAAACTGTTTTTT
CASSLGAIGNEKLFF
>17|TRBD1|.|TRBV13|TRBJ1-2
TGTGCCAGCAGCTTATTTGGACAGGGCGGAACTAACTATGGCTACACCTTC
CASSLFGQGGTNYGYTF
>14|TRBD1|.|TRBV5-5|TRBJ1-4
TGTGCCAGCAGCAACCCCAGGGGGTTGGAAAAACTGTTTTTT
CASSNPRGLEKLFF
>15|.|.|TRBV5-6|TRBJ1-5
TGTGCCAGCAGCTTGTTAGGGGATGGCAATCAGCCCCAGCATTTT
CASSLLGDGNQPQHF
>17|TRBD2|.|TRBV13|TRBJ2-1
TGTGCCAGCAGCAAAGATTTAGCGGGGGGGATGAATAATGAGCAGTTCTTC
CASSKDLAGGMNNEQFF
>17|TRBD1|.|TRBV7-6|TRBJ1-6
TGTGCCAGCAGCTCTAATTCGGGCAGGGGGTCTAGATCACCCCTCCACTTT
CASSSNSGRGSRSPLHF
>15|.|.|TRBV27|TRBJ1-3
TGTGCCAGCAGTTTATCACAGGGAGAAGGAAACACCATATATTTT
CASSLSQGEGNTIYF
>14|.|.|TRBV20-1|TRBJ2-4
TGCAGTGCTAGTTCCGTCCTAGCCAAAAACATTCAGTACTTC
CSASSVLAKNIQYF
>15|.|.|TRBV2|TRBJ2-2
TGTGCCAGCAGTGGACAGGGCGGGGTAGGCGGGGAGCTGTTTTTT
CASSGQGGVGGELFF